This T cell receptor beta chain was profiled in a study of CD8 T cells in Susac syndrome. Trimming took off 4 bases at V and 7 bases at J, with 15 bases between the two ends. Germline lookup yields CDR1 SGHRS and CDR2 YFSETQ. The CDR3 has 13 residues. Reverse transcription of roughly 0.45 to 1 ug RNA used random hexamers. TCRdb independently ran MiXCR on the immunoSEQ multiplex PCR reads; one entry per CDR3 protein. The sample shows approximately 94,000 distinct CDR3 sequences, around 95% of them seen only once. The rearrangement uses TRBV5-1 and TRBJ2-7; perhaps D is TRBD1 or TRBD2 (5 bases each). The clonotype originates from a human donor with Susac syndrome. Input material: CD8+ T cells from PBMCs. The CDR3 region is CASSLTFEGEQYF. The CDR3 nucleotides read TGCGCCAGCAGCCTCACCTTCGAGGGGGAGCAGTACTTC.